In its sample, the clone carrying this T cell receptor beta chain was seen a few times. Its antigen is still unknown. A universal primer site was incorporated via template switching, and the cDNA contained unique molecular identifiers. TCRdb re-derived calls from the 5' RACE reads in MiXCR, one entry per CDR3 protein. The table includes approximately 1.8 million distinct CDR3 sequences, more than 30% detected once. Germline loops: CDR1 SGHTA, CDR2 FQGNSA. CDR3 length: 13 amino acids. V was trimmed by 5 bases and J by 5 bases, leaving 12 bases between them. The donor group consisted entirely of healthy Caucasians. This sample was included in a study of identical twins. Regarding the study as a whole: Out-of-frame alpha sequences that twins shared showed excess low generation probability. The authors drew conclusions from cross-sectional statistical analysis rather than following the same donors.

This clonotype was sampled from a newborn girl in good health. The sequenced sample was cord blood. The V gene is TRBV7-2, the J gene TRBJ2-5, with TRBD2 as a possible D gene (6 bases). CDR3 sequence reads: CASSVGGVETQYF. The DNA for the CDR3 is TGTGCCAGCAGCGTAGGAGGGGTTGAGACCCAGTACTTC.